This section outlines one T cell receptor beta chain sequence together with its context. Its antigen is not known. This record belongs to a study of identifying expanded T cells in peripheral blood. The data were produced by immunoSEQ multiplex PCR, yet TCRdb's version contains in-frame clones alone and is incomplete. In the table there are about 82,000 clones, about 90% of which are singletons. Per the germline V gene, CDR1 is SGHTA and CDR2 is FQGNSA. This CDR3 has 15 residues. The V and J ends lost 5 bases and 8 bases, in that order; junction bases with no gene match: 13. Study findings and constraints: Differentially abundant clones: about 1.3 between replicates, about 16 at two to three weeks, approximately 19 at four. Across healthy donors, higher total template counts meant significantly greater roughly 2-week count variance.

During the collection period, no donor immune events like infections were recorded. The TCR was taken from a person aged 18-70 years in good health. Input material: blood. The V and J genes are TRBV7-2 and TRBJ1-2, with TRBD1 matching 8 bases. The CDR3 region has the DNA TGTGCCAGCAGCACCGGACAGGGCAGTGGGGAGGGCTACACCTTC. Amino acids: CASSTGQGSGEGYTF. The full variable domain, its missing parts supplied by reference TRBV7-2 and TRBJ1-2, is GAGVSQSPSNKVTEKGKDVELRCDPISGHTALYWYRQSLGQGLEFLIYFQGNSAPDKSGLPSDRFSAERTGGSVSTLTIQRTQQEDSAVYLCASSTGQGSGEGYTFGSGTRLTVV.